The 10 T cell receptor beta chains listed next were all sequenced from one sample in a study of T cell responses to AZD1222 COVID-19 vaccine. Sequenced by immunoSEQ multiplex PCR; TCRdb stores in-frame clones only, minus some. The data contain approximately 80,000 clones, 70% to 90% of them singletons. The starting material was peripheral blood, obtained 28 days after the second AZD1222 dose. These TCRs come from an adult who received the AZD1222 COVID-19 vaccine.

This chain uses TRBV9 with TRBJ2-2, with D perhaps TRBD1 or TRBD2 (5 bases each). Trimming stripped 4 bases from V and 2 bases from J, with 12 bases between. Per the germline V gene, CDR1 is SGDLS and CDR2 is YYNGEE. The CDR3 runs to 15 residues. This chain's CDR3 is CASSPDGANTGELFF. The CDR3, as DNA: TGTGCCAGCAGCCCGGACGGGGCCAACACCGGGGAGCTGTTTTTT. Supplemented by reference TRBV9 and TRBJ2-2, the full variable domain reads DSGVTQTPKHLITATGQRVTLRCSPRSGDLSVYWYQQSLDQGLQFLIQYYNGEERAKGNILERFSAQQFPDLHSELNLSSLELGDSALYFCASSPDGANTGELFFGEGSRLTVL.

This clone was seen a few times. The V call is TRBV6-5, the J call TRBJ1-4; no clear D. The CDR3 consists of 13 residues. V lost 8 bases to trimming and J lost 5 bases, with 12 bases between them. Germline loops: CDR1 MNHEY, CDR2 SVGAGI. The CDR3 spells CASSSRRNEKLFF. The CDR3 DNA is TGTGCCAGCTCTAGCCGGCGGAATGAAAAACTGTTTTTT.

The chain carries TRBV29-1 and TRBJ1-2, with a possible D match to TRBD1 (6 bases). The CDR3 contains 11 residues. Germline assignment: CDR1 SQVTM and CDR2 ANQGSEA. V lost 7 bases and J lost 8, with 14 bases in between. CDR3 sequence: CSALGGAGYTF. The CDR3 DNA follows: TGCAGCGCCCTAGGGGGGGCCGGCTACACCTTC.

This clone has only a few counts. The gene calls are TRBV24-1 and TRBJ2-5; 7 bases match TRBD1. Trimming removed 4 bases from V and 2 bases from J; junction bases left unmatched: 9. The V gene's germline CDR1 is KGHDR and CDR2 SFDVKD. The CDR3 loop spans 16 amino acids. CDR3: CATSETGTVRQETQYF. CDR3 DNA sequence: TGTGCCACCAGTGAAACCGGGACAGTACGGCAAGAGACCCAGTACTTC.

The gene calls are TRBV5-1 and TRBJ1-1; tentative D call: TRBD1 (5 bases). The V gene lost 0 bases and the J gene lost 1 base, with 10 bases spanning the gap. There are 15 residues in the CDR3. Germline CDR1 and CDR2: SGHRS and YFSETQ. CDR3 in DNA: TGCGCCAGCAGCTTGGAACTGGGGCGGAACACTGAAGCTTTCTTT. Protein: CASSLELGRNTEAFF.

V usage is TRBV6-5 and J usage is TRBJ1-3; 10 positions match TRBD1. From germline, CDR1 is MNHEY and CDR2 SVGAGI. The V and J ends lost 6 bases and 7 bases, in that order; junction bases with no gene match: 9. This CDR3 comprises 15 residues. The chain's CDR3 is CASRNGTGALNTIYF. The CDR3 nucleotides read TGTGCCAGCAGAAACGGGACAGGGGCCCTCAACACCATATATTTT.

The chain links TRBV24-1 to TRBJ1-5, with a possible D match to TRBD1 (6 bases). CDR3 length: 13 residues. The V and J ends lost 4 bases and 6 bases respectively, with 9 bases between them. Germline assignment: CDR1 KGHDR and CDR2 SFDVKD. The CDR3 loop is CATSETGTQPQHF. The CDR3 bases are TGTGCCACCAGTGAAACAGGGACTCAGCCCCAGCATTTT.

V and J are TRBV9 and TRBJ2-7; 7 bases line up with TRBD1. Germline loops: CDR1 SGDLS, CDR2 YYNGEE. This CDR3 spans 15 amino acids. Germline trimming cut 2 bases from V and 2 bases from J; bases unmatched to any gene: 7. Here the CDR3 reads CASSVTGTATYEQYF. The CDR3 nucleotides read TGTGCCAGCAGCGTCACCGGGACAGCAACCTACGAGCAGTACTTC. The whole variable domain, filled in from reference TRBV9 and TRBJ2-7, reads DSGVTQTPKHLITATGQRVTLRCSPRSGDLSVYWYQQSLDQGLQFLIQYYNGEERAKGNILERFSAQQFPDLHSELNLSSLELGDSALYFCASSVTGTATYEQYFGPGTRLTVT.

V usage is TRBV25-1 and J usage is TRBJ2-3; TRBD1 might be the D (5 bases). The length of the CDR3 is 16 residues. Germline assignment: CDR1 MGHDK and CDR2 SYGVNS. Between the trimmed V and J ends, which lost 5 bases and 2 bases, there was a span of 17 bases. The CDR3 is CASSRFGAANTDTQYF. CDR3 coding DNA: TGTGCCAGCAGTCGATTTGGGGCGGCCAACACAGATACGCAGTATTTT.

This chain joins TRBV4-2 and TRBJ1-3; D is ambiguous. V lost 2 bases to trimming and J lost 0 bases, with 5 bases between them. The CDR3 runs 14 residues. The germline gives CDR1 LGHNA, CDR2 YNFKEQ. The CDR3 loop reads CASSQSVSGNTIYF. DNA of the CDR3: TGTGCCAGCAGCCAATCAGTCTCTGGAAACACCATATATTTT.